Below, one T cell receptor (beta chain) is given with its context. As yet, its antigen is unknown. Eight reactions per sample, run separately, yielded cDNA. From its re-call of the 5' RACE reads, TCRdb lists each CDR3 protein once, without DNA. The sample holds 300,000 to 350,000 distinct CDR3 sequences. Phlebotomy per donor yielded a single 2.5 ml blood sample. The data are from a study of monozygotic twins with inflammatory bowel disease. Germline V gives CDR1 WSHSY, CDR2 SAAADI. There are 14 residues in the CDR3. Broader study findings: IBD patients displayed reduced TCRbeta diversity (inverse Simpson) when set against healthy co-twins. Patient-to-patient differences in immunosuppressive treatment may have added variability to the repertoires.

The sequence was collected from a human donor with ulcerative colitis or Crohn's disease, or a healthy co-twin of an affected twin (not recorded which). The V call is TRBV10-2, the J call TRBJ2-3. Sequencing was done on a sample of blood. The CDR3 region is CASGATHSTDTQYF.